A selection of T cell receptor beta chains follows, all from one sample in a study of shared clonotypes between healthy human individuals. The protocol was immunoSEQ multiplex PCR, while the TCRdb copy is restricted to in-frame clones and leaves out a portion. Among some 2,500,000 clones, around 90% were seen once, and the ten largest hold 0.37%. The sequencing sample was made of naive CD4+ T cells from PBMCs. The receptors stem from a man between 18 and 29 years old in good health. Some clones in this sample may be carry-over from other donors' samples. Each CDR3 is given with its conserved first and last residue. The D gene is left open where the match is weak.

V,D,J,length,DNA,CDR3
TRBV6-1,.,TRBJ2-7,13,TGTGCCAGCAGTGAATTCAGGAGGGGCGAGCAGTACTTC,CASSEFRRGEQYF
TRBV19,.,TRBJ2-7,17,TGTGCCAGTAGTATAGTCAGGGGTCCGGGGAGCTCCTACGAGCAGTACTTC,CASSIVRGPGSSYEQYF
TRBV9,TRBD2,TRBJ2-7,15,TGTGCCAGCAGCGCGGGGGGACCTTTGGGCTCCGAGCAGTACTTC,CASSAGGPLGSEQYF
TRBV5-5,.,TRBJ2-7,14,TGTGCCAGCAGCAACTCCGGGGGCTACTACGAGCAGTACTTC,CASSNSGGYYEQYF
TRBV19,TRBD2,TRBJ2-1,15,TGTGCCAGTAGTCGGACTAGCGGGAGGTTGGATGAGCAGTTCTTC,CASSRTSGRLDEQFF
TRBV2,TRBD2,TRBJ2-5,14,TGTGCCAGCAGTGGTCTAACTAGCGAAGAGACCCAGTACTTC,CASSGLTSEETQYF
TRBV9,.,TRBJ2-1,15,TGTGCCAGCAGCGTAGGAGCGGCTACCTACAATGAGCAGTTCTTC,CASSVGAATYNEQFF
TRBV28,.,TRBJ2-1,14,TGTGCCAGCACCCCCGCAAGCGCCTACAATGAGCAGTTCTTC,CASTPASAYNEQFF
TRBV7-2,.,TRBJ2-3,13,TGTGCCAGCAGCCCCCAGCGGGTGGATACGCAGTATTTT,CASSPQRVDTQYF
TRBV18,.,TRBJ1-1,14,TGTGCCAGCTCACCCGGGACACCGAACACTGAAGCTTTCTTT,CASSPGTPNTEAFF